Presented here are 10 T cell receptor beta chains from one specimen sequenced in a study of T cell changes during pregnancy in multiple sclerosis. Sequencing was performed with immunoSEQ multiplex PCR; in TCRdb, only in-frame clones are kept and a portion is missing. The sample has 130,000 or so clones; about 95% are singletons. Sequenced here: peripheral blood, sampled after pregnancy. The receptors shown here come from a female donor with multiple sclerosis, enrolled in a pregnancy study.

The chain couples TRBV28 to TRBJ2-6; D gene ambiguous. The V end lost 3 bases, the J end lost 1 base, and 4 bases lay between the germline ends. The germline V gene has CDR1 MDHEN and CDR2 SYDVKM. There are 14 residues in the CDR3. This chain's CDR3 is CASSFFSGANVLTF. The CDR3 region has the DNA TGTGCCAGCAGTTTCTTTTCTGGGGCCAACGTCCTGACTTTC. Complete variable domain (other parts from reference TRBV28 and TRBJ2-6): DVKVTQSSRYLVKRTGEKVFLECVQDMDHENMFWYRQDPGLGLRLIYFSYDVKMKEKGDIPEGYSVSREKKERFSLILESASTNQTSMYLCASSFFSGANVLTFGAGSRLTVL.

The chain uses TRBV10-3 and TRBJ2-2, with D possibly matching TRBD2 (5 bases). Trimming removed 4 bases at V and 5 bases at J, with 20 bases between. Germline V gives CDR1 ENHRY, CDR2 SYGVKD. The CDR3 has 17 amino acids. The CDR3 here is CAISGVISALETGELFF. For the CDR3, the DNA is TGTGCCATCAGTGGGGTGATTAGCGCCCTTGAAACCGGGGAGCTGTTTTTT.

The chain employs TRBV27 and TRBJ1-5; perhaps TRBD1 as D (6 bases). V lost 6 bases and J 2 bases, leaving 11 bases between the germline ends. Germline-derived CDR1 and CDR2 are MNHEY and SMNVEV (reference sequence). This CDR3 is 14 amino acids long. The CDR3 protein is CASRGGLGNQPQHF. The CDR3 coding sequence is TGTGCCAGCAGGGGGGGGCTCGGCAATCAGCCCCAGCATTTT.

This chain links TRBV5-4 with TRBJ1-1; 7 bases align to TRBD1. The J segment lost 6 bases and the V segment lost 1 base, leaving 6 bases of the junction unmatched. This CDR3 contains 14 residues. Per the germline V gene, CDR1 is SGHNT and CDR2 is YYREEE (reference sequence). CDR3 sequence reads: CASSLMGTGAEAFF. CDR3 nucleotide sequence: TGTGCCAGCAGCTTGATGGGTACAGGGGCTGAAGCTTTCTTT.

The chain recombines TRBV28 with TRBJ2-3, with 11 bases aligning to TRBD2. Germline assignment: CDR1 MDHEN and CDR2 SYDVKM. The CDR3 consists of 22 residues. Trimming took 4 bases from V and 4 from J; bases not matched to a gene: 25. The CDR3 DNA reads TGTGCCAGCAGTTCACCGACCACAGACTATGGGGCTAGCGGGAGGAACCCAGATACGCAGTATTTT. This encodes CASSSPTTDYGASGRNPDTQYF.

The V and J genes are TRBV5-1 and TRBJ2-1, with TRBD1 matching over 7 bases. The CDR3 sequence is 15 residues long. The junction had 8 bases not matched to a gene; V was cut back by 0 bases and J by 8 bases. Per germline, CDR1 SGHRS and CDR2 YFSETQ. The CDR3 loop reads CASSLDVRGHDEQFF. The CDR3 nucleotides read TGCGCCAGCAGCTTGGACGTAAGGGGGCATGATGAGCAGTTCTTC. The full variable domain, completed using reference TRBV5-1 and TRBJ2-1, is KAGVTQTPRYLIKTRGQQVTLSCSPISGHRSVSWYQQTPGQGLQFLFEYFSETQRNKGNFPGRFSGRQFSNSRSEMNVSTLELGDSALYLCASSLDVRGHDEQFFGPGTRLTVL.

The genes are TRBV7-2 and TRBJ2-7, with D possibly matching TRBD1 (6 bases). Germline CDR1 SGHTA, CDR2 FQGNSA. V lost 2 bases, J lost 12 bases, and 17 bases lay in between. The CDR3 extends over 13 amino acids. The CDR3 is CASSLIGTLDPYF. For the CDR3, the DNA is TGTGCCAGCAGCTTAATCGGGACATTGGATCCGTACTTC.

The chain links TRBV6-1 to TRBJ2-7; D possibly corresponds to TRBD2 (6 bases). Germline CDR1 is MNHNS and CDR2 is SASEGT. V gave up 0 bases and J gave up 3 bases, with 12 bases separating them. The CDR3 loop spans 15 amino acids. The CDR3 nucleotides read TGTGCCAGCAGTGAAGCGGGGCGGGGATTCTACGAGCAGTACTTC. This translates into CASSEAGRGFYEQYF.

The chain recombines TRBV19 with TRBJ1-2; no definite D call. The CDR3 length is 14 residues. Deletions cut 3 bases from V and 8 bases from J, with 16 bases between. Germline lookup yields CDR1 LNHDA and CDR2 SQIVND (reference sequence). The CDR3 coding sequence is TGTGCCAGTAGTATCCAGCCGGGGAATAGCGGCTACACCTTC. Its translation: CASSIQPGNSGYTF.

The CDR3 coding sequence is TGTGCCAGCAGCTTATTAGCGATGGGAGCCACAGATACGCAGTATTTT. Translated, it gives CASSLLAMGATDTQYF. This chain connects TRBV7-3 to TRBJ2-3, with a tentative D call TRBD2 (5 bases). The CDR3 loop spans 16 amino acids. Between the trimmed V and J ends, which lost 2 bases and 2 bases, there was a span of 14 bases. Germline CDR1 and CDR2: SGHTA and FQGTGA.